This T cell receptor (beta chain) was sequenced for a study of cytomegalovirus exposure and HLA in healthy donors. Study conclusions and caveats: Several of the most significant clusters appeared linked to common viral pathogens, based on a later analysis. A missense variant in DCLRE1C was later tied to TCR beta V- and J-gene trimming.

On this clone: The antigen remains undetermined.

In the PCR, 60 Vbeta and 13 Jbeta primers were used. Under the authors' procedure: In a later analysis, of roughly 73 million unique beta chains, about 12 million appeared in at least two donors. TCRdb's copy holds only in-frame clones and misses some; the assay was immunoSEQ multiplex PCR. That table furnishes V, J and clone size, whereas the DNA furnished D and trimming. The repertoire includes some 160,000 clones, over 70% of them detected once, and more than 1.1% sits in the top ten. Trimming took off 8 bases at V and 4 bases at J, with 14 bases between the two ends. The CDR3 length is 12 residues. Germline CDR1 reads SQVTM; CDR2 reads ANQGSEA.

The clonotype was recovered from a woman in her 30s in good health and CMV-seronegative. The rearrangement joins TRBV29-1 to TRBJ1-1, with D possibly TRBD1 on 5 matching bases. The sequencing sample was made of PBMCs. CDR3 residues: CSSREAPTEAFF. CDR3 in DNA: TGCAGCTCCAGGGAGGCCCCCACTGAAGCTTTCTTT.